This T cell receptor (beta chain) was found in a study of T-cell reconstitution after alpha-beta-depleted transplantation in children. This CDR3 spans 17 amino acids. V lost 0 bases and J lost 1; bases outside the gene matches: 3. The V gene's germline CDR1 is SGHRS and CDR2 YFSETQ. Unique molecular identifiers were used in preparing the TCRbeta library. In TCRdb, the PCR reads were re-called with MiXCR into one record per CDR3 protein. The table records about 110,000 distinct CDR3 sequences, around a tenth of them present only once. This clonotype came up many times. The sequence was obtained from a human donor who donated a stem cell graft to a child with acute lymphoblastic leukemia. Specimen: PBMCs from the stem cell graft donor, collected from the stem cell graft. The J gene is TRBJ2-5, the V gene TRBV5-1; TRBD2 agrees at 13 bases. The CDR3 protein is CASSLGGLAGSQETQYF. The CDR3 coding sequence is TGCGCCAGCAGCTTGGGGGGACTAGCGGGGTCCCAAGAGACCCAGTACTTC. Supplemented by reference TRBV5-1 and TRBJ2-5, the full variable domain reads KAGVTQTPRYLIKTRGQQVTLSCSPISGHRSVSWYQQTPGQGLQFLFEYFSETQRNKGNFPGRFSGRQFSNSRSEMNVSTLELGDSALYLCASSLGGLAGSQETQYFGPGTRLLVL.